These T cell receptor beta chains were read from a single sample in a study of blood T cell repertoires in COVID-19. Using immunoSEQ multiplex PCR, the repertoire was profiled, and TCRdb retains in-frame clones only, with some absent. The sample yields some 150,000 clones, about nine tenths seen once. The specimen was PBMCs or T cells enriched from blood (not recorded which). The receptors were sampled from a man aged 50 to 59 who had recovered from COVID-19. CDR3s include the opening cysteine and the closing phenylalanine or tryptophan. D genes are given only for firm matches.

D gene	V gene	J gene	CDR3 protein
NA	TRBV29-1	TRBJ1-2	CSVETSKSTSRGYTF
TRBD1	TRBV18	TRBJ2-5	CASSPSTGIGGETQYF
NA	TRBV7-2	TRBJ1-2	CASSLSPGNYGYTF
TRBD1	TRBV7-7	TRBJ2-5	CASSQQGADQETQYF
NA	TRBV28	TRBJ2-7	CASSLYAGEYEQYF
NA	TRBV2	TRBJ2-5	CAIRDSFQETQYF
NA	TRBV12-3/TRBV12-4	TRBJ1-5	CASSVRQGPQHF
NA	TRBV18	TRBJ1-2	CASSRDAYGYTF
TRBD2	TRBV7-9	TRBJ2-1	CASSLRGNNYNEQFF
TRBD2	TRBV3-1/TRBV3-2	TRBJ2-1	CASSQYLAGVGEQFF
TRBD1	TRBV7-2	TRBJ2-7	CASSGGTGPYEQYF
NA	TRBV11-2	TRBJ2-4	CASSLDLIQGPLIAKNIQYF
NA	TRBV9	TRBJ2-7	CASSVGSQFNEQYF
NA	TRBV2	TRBJ2-1	CASQYNEQFF
TRBD1	TRBV6-5	TRBJ1-3	CASIYQGGTGNTIYF
NA	TRBV11-2	TRBJ1-2	CASSSARGGADGYTF
NA	TRBV21-1	TRBJ1-1	CASGTQGMNTEAFF
TRBD2	TRBV18	TRBJ2-1	CASSPREGKRGNEQFF
NA	TRBV4-3	TRBJ2-1	CASSQDVRAGQFF
TRBD1	TRBV4-3	TRBJ1-6	CASSQFAASLTGTNSPLHF
NA	TRBV9	TRBJ2-2	CASSVGLTNTGELFF
TRBD1	TRBV19	TRBJ1-4	CASTEDRRNEKLFF
NA	TRBV7-2	TRBJ1-1	CASSLQGGTEAFF